These T cell receptor beta chains were read from a single sample in a study of T cell responses to AZD1222 COVID-19 vaccine. Libraries were prepared by immunoSEQ multiplex PCR; TCRdb keeps only in-frame clonotypes and omits some of them. The profile covers around 78,000 clones, with roughly nine tenths appearing a single time and more than 4% taken by the ten largest. This sample comprised peripheral blood, obtained on day 0 of AZD1222 vaccination. The receptors were sampled from an adult in good health. CDR3s include the opening cysteine and the closing phenylalanine or tryptophan. D genes are given only for firm matches. Where a row states a size, it is once, few, many or the class of an expanded clone; other rows omit it.

j_gene	v_gene	d_gene	abundance	CDR3nt	CDR3aa
TRBJ1-2	TRBV7-2	NA	NA	TGTGCCAGCAGGCCTTTGACAGGACCCCACTTTACCTTC	CASRPLTGPHFTF
TRBJ2-5	TRBV6-2/TRBV6-3	TRBD2	NA	TGTGCCAGCAGTTGGGGGGGGGAGGAGACCCAGTACTTC	CASSWGGEETQYF
TRBJ1-4	TRBV9	NA	NA	TGTGCCAGCACCCGGGGGGCAACTAATGAAAAACTGTTTTTT	CASTRGATNEKLFF
TRBJ2-3	TRBV11-2	NA	NA	TGTGCCAGCAGCCCCAGCCACTTGATCACAGATACGCAGTATTTT	CASSPSHLITDTQYF
TRBJ1-6	TRBV7-9	NA	NA	TGTGCCAGCAGCCCAGGGGAGTCACCCCTCCACTTT	CASSPGESPLHF
TRBJ2-7	TRBV5-8	NA	NA	TGTGCCAGCCTACTGGGGAGCTCCTACGAGCAGTACTTC	CASLLGSSYEQYF
TRBJ1-3	TRBV11-2	TRBD1	NA	TGTGCCAGCACGAGGACAGGGGTCGGAAACACCATATATTTT	CASTRTGVGNTIYF
TRBJ1-6	TRBV12-3/TRBV12-4	TRBD1	NA	TGTGCCAGCAGCCCGGACAGGACCGCACCCCTCCACTTT	CASSPDRTAPLHF
TRBJ2-7	TRBV30	TRBD2	NA	TGTGCCTGGAAGAATGGACGGCTGGGACTAGCGGGAGAGGGCTACGAGCAGTACTTC	CAWKNGRLGLAGEGYEQYF
TRBJ2-2	TRBV29-1	NA	NA	TGCAGCGTTGAAGATCTTAGGAGAAGGAGCACCGGGGAGCTGTTTTTT	CSVEDLRRRSTGELFF
TRBJ1-5	TRBV3-1/TRBV3-2	TRBD1	NA	TGTGCCAGCAGCCCATCACCGACAGGGCTGATTCACCATAATCAGCCCCAGCATTTT	CASSPSPTGLIHHNQPQHF
TRBJ2-7	TRBV29-1	NA	NA	TGCAGCGTAATGAGGGGAAACGGGGACGAGCAGTACTTC	CSVMRGNGDEQYF
TRBJ2-3	TRBV3-1/TRBV3-2	TRBD1	NA	TGTGCCAGCAGCTTAGGACAGGGACGGACAGATACGCAGTATTTT	CASSLGQGRTDTQYF
TRBJ1-1	TRBV29-1	NA	NA	TGCAGCGTCGATCGGACGGCGGGAACTGAAGCTTTCTTT	CSVDRTAGTEAFF
TRBJ2-1	TRBV25-1	TRBD2	once	TGTGCCAGTTGTCCCCAACTAGCGGGGGGAGAGAATGAGCAGTTCTTC	CASCPQLAGGENEQFF
TRBJ1-2	TRBV28	TRBD1	NA	TGTGCCAGCAGCCTGGGGACAGCTTCCGTCTATGGCTACACCTTC	CASSLGTASVYGYTF
TRBJ1-2	TRBV5-4	TRBD1	NA	TGTGCCAGCAGCTGGGACAGGGCGGATGGCTACACCTTC	CASSWDRADGYTF
TRBJ1-6	TRBV6-5	NA	NA	TGTGCCAGCAGTTACCCCCATTCACCCCTCCACTTT	CASSYPHSPLHF
TRBJ1-5	TRBV6-4	NA	NA	TGTGCCAGCAGTGATCGGACAGATAATAGCAATCAGCCCCAGCATTTT	CASSDRTDNSNQPQHF
TRBJ1-1	TRBV13	NA	NA	TGTGCCAGCAGCTTAGGACTTATGAACACTGAAGCTTTCTTT	CASSLGLMNTEAFF
TRBJ2-5	TRBV5-4	NA	NA	TGTGCCAGCAGCTTTAGGAGCGGGCAAGAGACCCAGTACTTC	CASSFRSGQETQYF
TRBJ1-4	TRBV18	TRBD1	NA	TGTGCCAGCTCACTTTCGACAGGGGACGGAAATGAAAAACTGTTTTTT	CASSLSTGDGNEKLFF
TRBJ2-1	TRBV7-2	TRBD1	NA	TGTGCCAGCAGCTTGGGACAGGGGACGAATGAGCAGTTCTTC	CASSLGQGTNEQFF